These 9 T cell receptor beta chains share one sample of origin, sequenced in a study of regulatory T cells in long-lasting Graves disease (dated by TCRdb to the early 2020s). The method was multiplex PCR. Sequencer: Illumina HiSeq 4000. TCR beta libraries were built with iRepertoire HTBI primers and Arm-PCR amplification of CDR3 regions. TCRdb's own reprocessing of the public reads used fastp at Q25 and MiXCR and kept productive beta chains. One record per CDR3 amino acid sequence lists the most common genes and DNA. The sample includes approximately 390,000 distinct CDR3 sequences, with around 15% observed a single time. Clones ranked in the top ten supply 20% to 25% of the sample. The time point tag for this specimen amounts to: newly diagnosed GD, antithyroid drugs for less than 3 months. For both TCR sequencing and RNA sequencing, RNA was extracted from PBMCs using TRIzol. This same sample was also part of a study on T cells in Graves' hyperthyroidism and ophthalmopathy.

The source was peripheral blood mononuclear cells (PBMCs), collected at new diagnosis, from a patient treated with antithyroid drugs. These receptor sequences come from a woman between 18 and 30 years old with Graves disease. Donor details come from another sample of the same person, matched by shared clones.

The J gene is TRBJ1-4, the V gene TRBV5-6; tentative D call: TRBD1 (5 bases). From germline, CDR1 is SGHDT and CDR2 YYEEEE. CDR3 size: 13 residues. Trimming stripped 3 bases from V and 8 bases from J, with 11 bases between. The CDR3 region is CASSSGTGEKLFF. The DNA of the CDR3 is TGTGCCAGCAGCTCCGGGACCGGAGAAAAACTGTTTTTT.

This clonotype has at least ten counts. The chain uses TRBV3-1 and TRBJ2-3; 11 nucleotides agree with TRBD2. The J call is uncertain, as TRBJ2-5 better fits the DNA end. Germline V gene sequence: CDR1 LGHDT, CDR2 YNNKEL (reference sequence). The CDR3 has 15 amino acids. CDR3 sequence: CASSRLAGGPDTQYF. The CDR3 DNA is TGTGCCAGCAGCCGCTTAGCGGGAGGGCCGGATACCCAGTACTTC.

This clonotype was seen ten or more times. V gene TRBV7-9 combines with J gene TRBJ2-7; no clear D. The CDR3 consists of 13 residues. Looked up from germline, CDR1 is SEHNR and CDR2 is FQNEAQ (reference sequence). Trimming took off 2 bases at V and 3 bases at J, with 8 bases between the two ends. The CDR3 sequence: CASSLPQNYEQYF. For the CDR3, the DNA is TGTGCCAGCAGCTTACCCCAGAACTACGAGCAGTACTTC.

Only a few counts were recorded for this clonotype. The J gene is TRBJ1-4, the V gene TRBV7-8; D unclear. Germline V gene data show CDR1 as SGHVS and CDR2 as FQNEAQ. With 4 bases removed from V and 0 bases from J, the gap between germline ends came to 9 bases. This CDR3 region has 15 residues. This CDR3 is CASSSYTATNEKLFF. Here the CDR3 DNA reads TGTGCCAGCAGCTCCTACACCGCAACTAATGAAAAACTGTTTTTT.

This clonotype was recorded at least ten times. DNA of the CDR3: TGTGCCACCCAAGGACTACGCAATCAGCCCCAGCATTTT. Translation gives CATQGLRNQPQHF. V is TRBV24-1 and J is TRBJ1-5; no clear D gene. The CDR3 runs to 13 residues. The germline gives CDR1 KGHDR, CDR2 SFDVKD. V was cut by 9 bases and J by 2 bases, with 10 bases left in between.

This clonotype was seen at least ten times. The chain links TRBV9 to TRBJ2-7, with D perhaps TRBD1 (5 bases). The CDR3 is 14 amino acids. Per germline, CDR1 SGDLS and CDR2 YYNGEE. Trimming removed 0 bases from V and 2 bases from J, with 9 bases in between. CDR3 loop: CASSVDQGTYEQYF. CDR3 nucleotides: TGTGCCAGCAGCGTAGATCAGGGTACCTACGAGCAGTACTTC. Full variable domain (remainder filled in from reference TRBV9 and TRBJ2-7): DSGVTQTPKHLITATGQRVTLRCSPRSGDLSVYWYQQSLDQGLQFLIQYYNGEERAKGNILERFSAQQFPDLHSELNLSSLELGDSALYFCASSVDQGTYEQYFGPGTRLTVT.

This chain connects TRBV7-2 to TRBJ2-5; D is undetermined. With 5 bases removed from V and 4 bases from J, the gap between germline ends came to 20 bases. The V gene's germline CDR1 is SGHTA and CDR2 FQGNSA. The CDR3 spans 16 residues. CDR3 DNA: TGTGCCAGCAGCCCAAAGGGAAGGGCGCCCATAGAGACCCAGTACTTC. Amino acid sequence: CASSPKGRAPIETQYF.

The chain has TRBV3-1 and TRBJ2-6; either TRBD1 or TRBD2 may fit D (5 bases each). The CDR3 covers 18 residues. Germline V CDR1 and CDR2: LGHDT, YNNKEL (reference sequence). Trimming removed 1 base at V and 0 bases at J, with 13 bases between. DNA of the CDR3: TGTGCCAGCAGCCAAGCCGGGACGTTACACTCTGGGGCCAACGTCCTGACTTTC. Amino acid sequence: CASSQAGTLHSGANVLTF.

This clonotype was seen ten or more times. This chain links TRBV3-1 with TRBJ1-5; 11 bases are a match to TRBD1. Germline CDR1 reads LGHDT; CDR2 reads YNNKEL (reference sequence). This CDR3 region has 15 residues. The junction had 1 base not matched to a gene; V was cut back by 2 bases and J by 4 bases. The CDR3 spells CASSQWDRGNQPQHF. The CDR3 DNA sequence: TGTGCCAGCAGCCAATGGGACAGGGGGAATCAGCCCCAGCATTTT.